The next 26 T cell receptor beta chains were all read from a single sample in a study of cytomegalovirus exposure and HLA in healthy donors. The primer mix had 60 Vbeta and 13 Jbeta primers. The protocol was immunoSEQ multiplex PCR, while the TCRdb copy is restricted to in-frame clones and leaves out a portion. The sample includes about 160,000 clones, about 80% of them seen just once. The sequenced sample was PBMCs. These receptors were taken from a man aged 25-45 years in good health and CMV-seropositive.

The V gene is TRBV30, the J gene TRBJ2-7; TRBD2 might be the D (6 bases). The V and J ends lost 1 base and 2 bases respectively, with 12 bases between them. Germline V lookup: CDR1 GTSNPN, CDR2 SVGIG (reference sequence). The CDR3 has 14 residues. The CDR3 is CAWSGVGGAYEQYF. CDR3 coding DNA: TGTGCCTGGAGTGGGGTGGGAGGAGCCTACGAGCAGTACTTC.

V usage is TRBV6-5 and J usage is TRBJ2-7; 12 bases match TRBD2. Germline values: CDR1 MNHEY, CDR2 SVGAGI. J lost 3 bases, V lost 2 bases, and 2 bases had no gene match. CDR3 length: 15 amino acids. CDR3 loop: CASSYGLAGYYEQYF. The CDR3 bases are TGTGCCAGCAGTTACGGACTAGCGGGGTACTACGAGCAGTACTTC.

The chain has TRBV6-4 and TRBJ1-5, with 8 bases identical to TRBD1. Germline CDR1 reads MRHNA; CDR2 reads SNTAGT. V lost 4 bases to trimming and J lost 6 bases; unmatched junction nucleotides: 5. The CDR3 totals 14 residues. The CDR3 reads CASSASTGVQPQHF. CDR3 DNA sequence: TGTGCCAGCAGTGCCTCGACAGGGGTTCAGCCCCAGCATTTT.

This chain connects TRBV28 to TRBJ2-7, with D tentatively TRBD1 (6 bases). The CDR3 is 13 amino acids. Germline V gives CDR1 MDHEN, CDR2 SYDVKM. The germline V and J ends were trimmed by 4 bases and 2 bases, with 9 bases remaining between them. CDR3: CASSSRQAYEQYF. DNA of the CDR3: TGTGCCAGCAGTTCCCGACAGGCCTACGAGCAGTACTTC.

This chain connects TRBV5-1 to TRBJ2-2; maybe TRBD1 (6 bases). V shed 4 bases and J shed 4 bases, with 17 bases lying between them. CDR3 size: 16 residues. Germline CDR1 SGHRS, CDR2 YFSETQ. The CDR3 loop reads CASSASGHRVTGELFF. CDR3 nucleotide sequence: TGCGCCAGCAGCGCCTCGGGTCACAGGGTCACCGGGGAGCTGTTTTTT.

This clone occurred a few times. The chain recombines TRBV6-5 with TRBJ1-6; no definite D call. The CDR3 consists of 13 residues. The germline V gene has CDR1 MNHEY and CDR2 SVGAGI. The V end was cut by 2 bases, the J end by 6 bases, with 5 bases between. As DNA, the CDR3 is TGTGCCAGCAGTTACGAGGCTAATTCACCCCTCCACTTT. This gives the protein CASSYEANSPLHF.

V gene TRBV5-6 combines with J gene TRBJ2-7; a weak D match, TRBD2 (5 bases). Germline lookup yields CDR1 SGHDT and CDR2 YYEEEE. The V gene lost 0 bases and the J gene lost 6 bases, with 10 bases spanning the gap. The CDR3 consists of 13 residues. CDR3 region: CASSLGGNGEQYF. As DNA, the CDR3 is TGTGCCAGCAGCTTGGGAGGGAACGGCGAGCAGTACTTC. The complete variable domain, with remaining parts taken from reference TRBV5-6 and TRBJ2-7, reads DAGVTQSPTHLIKTRGQQVTLRCSPKSGHDTVSWYQQALGQGPQFIFQYYEEEERQRGNFPDRFSGHQFPNYSSELNVNALLLGDSALYLCASSLGGNGEQYFGPGTRLTVT.

This chain connects TRBV29-1 to TRBJ2-5, with 7 bases matching TRBD2. The CDR3 runs to 13 residues. Germline V lookup: CDR1 SQVTM, CDR2 ANQGSEA. V lost 6 bases and J lost 0; bases outside the gene matches: 4. For the CDR3, the DNA is TGCAGCGTACGGGGGGATGACCAAGAGACCCAGTACTTC. Its translation: CSVRGDDQETQYF.

V is TRBV7-9 and J is TRBJ2-1, with a tentative D call TRBD1 (5 bases). The length of the CDR3 is 16 residues. Germline V CDR1 and CDR2: SEHNR, FQNEAQ (reference sequence). Trimming cost V 5 bases and J 1 base, with 15 bases left between them. CDR3 protein: CASSPRDQGSYNEQFF. CDR3 DNA sequence: TGTGCCAGCAGCCCACGAGACCAGGGTTCCTACAATGAGCAGTTCTTC.

The rearrangement uses TRBV9 and TRBJ2-3; a weak D match, TRBD2 (6 bases). The germline gives CDR1 SGDLS, CDR2 YYNGEE. The V gene lost 3 bases and the J gene lost 6 bases, with 20 bases spanning the gap. This CDR3 is 16 amino acids long. The CDR3 is CASSAAVGLLTDTQYF. The CDR3 bases are TGTGCCAGCAGCGCGGCTGTGGGACTTCTCACGGATACGCAGTATTTT.

V usage is TRBV19 and J usage is TRBJ1-1; D is perhaps TRBD1 (5 bases). V dropped 5 bases and J dropped 3 bases, with 16 bases sitting between them. From germline, CDR1 is LNHDA and CDR2 SQIVND (reference sequence). The CDR3 covers 15 residues. CDR3 sequence reads: CASSPSGYWDTEAFF. CDR3 sequence (DNA): TGTGCCAGTAGTCCATCAGGGTATTGGGACACTGAAGCTTTCTTT.

J is TRBJ1-2 and V is TRBV6-5, with 7 bases that match TRBD1. Germline-derived CDR1 and CDR2 are MNHEY and SVGAGI. V gave up 5 bases and J gave up 4 bases; unmatched junction bases: 10. The CDR3 spans 15 residues. The CDR3 DNA follows: TGTGCCAGCAGTCGACACCGGGACAGAATCTATGGCTACACCTTC. Protein: CASSRHRDRIYGYTF.

The rearrangement links TRBV27 to TRBJ2-2; TRBD1 is a possible D gene (5 bases). CDR3 size: 15 residues. V was pared by 7 bases and J by 0 bases, with 12 bases between. Germline-derived CDR1 and CDR2 are MNHEY and SMNVEV (reference sequence). CDR3 sequence (DNA): TGTGCCAGCACCCATGGGGCAGCGAACACCGGGGAGCTGTTTTTT. As protein: CASTHGAANTGELFF.

The chain combines TRBV4-1 with TRBJ2-7, with D perhaps TRBD2 (7 bases). The CDR3 is 14 residues long. The V end was cut by 8 bases, the J end by 5 bases, with 19 bases between. The germline V gene has CDR1 MGHRA and CDR2 YSYEKL. CDR3 DNA sequence: TGCGCCAGCGAGCCAGGGGCGGGGGCCGACGAGCAGTACTTC. This codes for CASEPGAGADEQYF.

DNA for the CDR3: TGTGCCAGCAGCTTAGACAGGGACAGCAATCAGCCCCAGCATTTT. Amino acid sequence: CASSLDRDSNQPQHF. The rearrangement uses TRBV7-6 and TRBJ1-5; D perhaps matches TRBD1 (6 bases). Germline assignment: CDR1 SGHVS and CDR2 FNYEAQ. The V and J ends lost 1 base and 1 base respectively, with 8 bases between them. This CDR3 has 15 amino acids.

The V gene is TRBV2, the J gene TRBJ2-3; 9 bases fit TRBD2. The germline V gene has CDR1 SNHLY and CDR2 FYNNEI. V trimming: 7 bases; J trimming: 5 bases; junction bases outside the gene matches: 7. This CDR3 has 14 amino acids. CDR3 protein: CASTPGLARDTQYF. The CDR3 region has the DNA TGTGCCAGCACCCCGGGACTAGCAAGAGATACGCAGTATTTT.

J is TRBJ1-1 and V is TRBV28; possibly TRBD1 for D (5 bases). CDR1 and CDR2 from the germline V gene are MDHEN and SYDVKM. The germline V and J ends were trimmed by 7 bases and 6 bases, with 12 bases remaining between them. CDR3 length: 12 amino acids. The CDR3 is CASKIGVSEAFF. In DNA form, the CDR3 reads TGTGCCAGCAAAATAGGGGTATCTGAAGCTTTCTTT.

CDR3 sequence reads: CASSSTGGQAYEQYF. DNA of the CDR3: TGCGCCAGCAGCTCCACAGGGGGCCAAGCCTACGAGCAGTACTTC. The V gene is TRBV5-1, the J gene TRBJ2-7, with 9 bases lining up with TRBD1. The V gene's germline CDR1 is SGHRS and CDR2 YFSETQ. The ends lost 3 bases at V and 2 bases at J; junction bases unmatched: 6. This CDR3 is 15 amino acids long.

J is TRBJ1-1 and V is TRBV9, with a tentative D call TRBD1 (6 bases). Germline CDR1 reads SGDLS; CDR2 reads YYNGEE. This CDR3 has 15 residues. Trimming took off 0 bases at V and 7 bases at J, with 16 bases between the two ends. DNA for the CDR3: TGTGCCAGCAGCGTAGCTACGACAGGACCGGTTGAAGCTTTCTTT. The encoded protein is CASSVATTGPVEAFF.

The V gene is TRBV4-1, the J gene TRBJ1-1; D call uncertain. This CDR3 is 13 amino acids long. The germline CDR1 and CDR2 sequences are MGHRA and YSYEKL. V gave up 0 bases and J gave up 5 bases, with 7 bases separating them. Written as DNA, the CDR3 is TGCGCCAGCAGCCAAGACGGGAGGACTGAAGCTTTCTTT. Encoded protein: CASSQDGRTEAFF.

This clone was detected only once. The chain has TRBV7-2 and TRBJ2-7; TRBD1 matches 10 bases. CDR1 is SGHTA and CDR2 is FQGNSA in the germline V gene. Losses at the gene ends were 3 bases for V and 5 bases for J; bases not matched to a gene: 7. The CDR3 contains 15 residues. DNA of the CDR3: TGTGCCAGCAGCTTTCAGACAGGGGGCTTGGACGAGCAGTACTTC. It specifies CASSFQTGGLDEQYF. The full variable domain, completed using reference TRBV7-2 and TRBJ2-7, is GAGVSQSPSNKVTEKGKDVELRCDPISGHTALYWYRQSLGQGLEFLIYFQGNSAPDKSGLPSDRFSAERTGGSVSTLTIQRTQQEDSAVYLCASSFQTGGLDEQYFGPGTRLTVT.

This clone has only one observation. This chain uses TRBV5-6 with TRBJ2-2; weak D call: TRBD1 (5 bases). Germline-derived CDR1 and CDR2 are SGHDT and YYEEEE. V was trimmed by 1 base and J by 4 bases, leaving 11 bases between them. The CDR3 totals 15 residues. The CDR3 nucleotides read TGTGCCAGCAGCTTGTCCGACAGCGCCACCGGGGAGCTGTTTTTT. Encoded protein: CASSLSDSATGELFF.

The V call is TRBV2, the J call TRBJ1-2; 8 nucleotides line up with TRBD1. The CDR3 length is 17 residues. CDR1 is SNHLY and CDR2 is FYNNEI in the germline V gene. V lost 0 bases, J lost 4 bases, and 10 bases stayed unmatched. In DNA form, the CDR3 reads TGTGCCAGCAGTGAAGCCTTGACAGGGGAGATACGCTATGGCTACACCTTC. Translating it yields CASSEALTGEIRYGYTF. Variable domain in full (rest from reference TRBV2 and TRBJ1-2): EPEVTQTPSHQVTQMGQEVILRCVPISNHLYFYWYRQILGQKVEFLVSFYNNEISEKSEIFDDQFSVERPDGSNFTLKIRSTKLEDSAMYFCASSEALTGEIRYGYTFGSGTRLTVV.

This clone was seen a few times. The CDR3 spells CASSQDPGTGLVYNEQFF. CDR3 bases: TGCGCCAGCAGCCAAGACCCCGGGACAGGGTTGGTATACAATGAGCAGTTCTTC. The chain couples TRBV4-1 to TRBJ2-1; 9 nucleotides match TRBD1. The CDR3 length is 18 residues. Per the germline V gene, CDR1 is MGHRA and CDR2 is YSYEKL. J gave up 4 bases and V 0 bases, and 10 bases lay outside the gene matches.

In this sample, this clone turned up a few times. The rearrangement uses TRBV27 and TRBJ2-5, with 7 nucleotides matching TRBD1. CDR3 length: 16 residues. Germline V gene lookup returns CDR1 MNHEY and CDR2 SMNVEV (reference sequence). V lost 6 bases to trimming and J lost 0 bases; unmatched junction nucleotides: 10. The CDR3 nucleotides read TGTGCCAGCAGCTTAACAGGGGAGAAGTACCAAGAGACCCAGTACTTC. Encoded protein: CASSLTGEKYQETQYF.

V is TRBV4-1 and J is TRBJ1-4, with 10 positions matching TRBD1. Germline V gene lookup returns CDR1 MGHRA and CDR2 YSYEKL. This CDR3 is built from 16 residues. Trimming cost V 3 bases and J 4 bases; bases outside gene matches: 5. The CDR3 sequence: CASSQGTGVGNEKLFF. The CDR3, as DNA: TGCGCCAGCAGCCAGGGGACAGGGGTTGGTAATGAAAAACTGTTTTTT.